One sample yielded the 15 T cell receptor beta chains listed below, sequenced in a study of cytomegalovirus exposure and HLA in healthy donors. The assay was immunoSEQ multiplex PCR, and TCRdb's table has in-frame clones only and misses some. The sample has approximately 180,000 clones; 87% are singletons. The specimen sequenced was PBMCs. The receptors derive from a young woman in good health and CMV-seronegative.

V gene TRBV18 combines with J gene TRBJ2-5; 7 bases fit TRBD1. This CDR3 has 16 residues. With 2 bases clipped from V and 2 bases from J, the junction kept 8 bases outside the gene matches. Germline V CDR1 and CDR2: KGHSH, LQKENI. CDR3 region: CASSPEPGQQQETQYF. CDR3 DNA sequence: TGTGCCAGCTCACCAGAACCGGGACAGCAACAAGAGACCCAGTACTTC.

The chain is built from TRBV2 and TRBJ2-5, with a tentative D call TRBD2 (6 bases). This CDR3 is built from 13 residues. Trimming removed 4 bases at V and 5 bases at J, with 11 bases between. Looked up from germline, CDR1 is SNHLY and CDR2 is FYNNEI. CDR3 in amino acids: CASSGTIGETQYF. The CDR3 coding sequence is TGTGCCAGCAGTGGGACTATCGGGGAGACCCAGTACTTC.

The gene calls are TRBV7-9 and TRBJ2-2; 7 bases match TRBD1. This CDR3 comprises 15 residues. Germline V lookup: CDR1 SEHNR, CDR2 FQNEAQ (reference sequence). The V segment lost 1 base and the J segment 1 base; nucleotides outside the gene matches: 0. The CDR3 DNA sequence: TGTGCCAGCAGCTTAGGGGACAGGAACACCGGGGAGCTGTTTTTT. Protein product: CASSLGDRNTGELFF. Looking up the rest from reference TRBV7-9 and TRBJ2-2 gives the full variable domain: DTGVSQNPRHKITKRGQNVTFRCDPISEHNRLYWYRQTLGQGPEFLTYFQNEAQLEKSRLLSDRFSAERPKGSFSTLEIQRTEQGDSAMYLCASSLGDRNTGELFFGEGSRLTVL.

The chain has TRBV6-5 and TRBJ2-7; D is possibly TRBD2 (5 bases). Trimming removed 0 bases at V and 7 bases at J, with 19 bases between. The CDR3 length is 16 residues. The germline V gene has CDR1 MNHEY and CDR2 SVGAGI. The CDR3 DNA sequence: TGTGCCAGCAGTTACTCGAGGGCTTTGGGGTCTCGGGAGCAGTACTTC. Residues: CASSYSRALGSREQYF.

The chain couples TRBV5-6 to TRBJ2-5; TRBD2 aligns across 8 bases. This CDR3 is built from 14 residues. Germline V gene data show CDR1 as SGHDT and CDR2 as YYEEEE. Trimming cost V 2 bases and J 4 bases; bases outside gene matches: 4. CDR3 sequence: CASSFLAGRETQYF. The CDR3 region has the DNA TGTGCCAGCAGCTTTTTAGCGGGGAGAGAGACCCAGTACTTC. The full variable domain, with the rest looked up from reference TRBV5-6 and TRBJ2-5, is DAGVTQSPTHLIKTRGQQVTLRCSPKSGHDTVSWYQQALGQGPQFIFQYYEEEERQRGNFPDRFSGHQFPNYSSELNVNALLLGDSALYLCASSFLAGRETQYFGPGTRLLVL.

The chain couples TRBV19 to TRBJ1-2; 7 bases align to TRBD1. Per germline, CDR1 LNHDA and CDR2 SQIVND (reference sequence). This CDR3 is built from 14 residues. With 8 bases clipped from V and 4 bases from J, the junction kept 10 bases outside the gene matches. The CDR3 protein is CASRTQGLGYGYTF. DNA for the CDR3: TGTGCCAGTCGAACACAGGGGCTCGGCTATGGCTACACCTTC.

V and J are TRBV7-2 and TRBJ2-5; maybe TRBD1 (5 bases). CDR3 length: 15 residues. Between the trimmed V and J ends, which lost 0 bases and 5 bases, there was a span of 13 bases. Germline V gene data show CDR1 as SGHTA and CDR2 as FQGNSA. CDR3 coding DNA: TGTGCCAGCAGCTTAGCCCCAGGGTTCGGGGAGACCCAGTACTTC. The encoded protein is CASSLAPGFGETQYF. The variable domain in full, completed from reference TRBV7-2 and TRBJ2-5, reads GAGVSQSPSNKVTEKGKDVELRCDPISGHTALYWYRQSLGQGLEFLIYFQGNSAPDKSGLPSDRFSAERTGGSVSTLTIQRTQQEDSAVYLCASSLAPGFGETQYFGPGTRLLVL.

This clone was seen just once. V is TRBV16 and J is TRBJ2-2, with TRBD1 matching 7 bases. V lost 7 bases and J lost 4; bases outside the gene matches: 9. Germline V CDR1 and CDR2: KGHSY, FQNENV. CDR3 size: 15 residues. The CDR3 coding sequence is TGTGCCAGCAACGGACCACAGGGGATCACCGGGGAGCTGTTTTTT. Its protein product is CASNGPQGITGELFF. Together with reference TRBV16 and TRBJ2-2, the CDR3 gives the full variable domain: GEEVAQTPKHLVRGEGQKAKLYCAPIKGHSYVFWYQQVLKNEFKFLISFQNENVFDETGMPKERFSAKCLPNSPCSLEIQATKLEDSAVYFCASNGPQGITGELFFGEGSRLTVL.

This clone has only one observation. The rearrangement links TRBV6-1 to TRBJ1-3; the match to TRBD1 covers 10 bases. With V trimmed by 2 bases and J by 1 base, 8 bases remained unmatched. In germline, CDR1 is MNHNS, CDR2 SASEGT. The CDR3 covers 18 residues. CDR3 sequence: CASSEPGDRGLSGNTIYF. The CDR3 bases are TGTGCCAGCAGTGAACCGGGTGACAGGGGGCTTTCTGGAAACACCATATATTTT.

The CDR3 here is CASGTSPRPEASSYNEQFF. CDR3 nucleotides: TGTGCTAGTGGCACTAGCCCGAGACCCGAGGCTAGCTCCTACAATGAGCAGTTCTTC. The chain employs TRBV12-5 and TRBJ2-1, with D perhaps TRBD2 (6 bases). CDR1 is LGHNT and CDR2 is FRNRAP in the germline V gene. The CDR3 is made up of 19 amino acids. The germline V and J ends were trimmed by 6 bases and 0 bases, with 24 bases remaining between them.

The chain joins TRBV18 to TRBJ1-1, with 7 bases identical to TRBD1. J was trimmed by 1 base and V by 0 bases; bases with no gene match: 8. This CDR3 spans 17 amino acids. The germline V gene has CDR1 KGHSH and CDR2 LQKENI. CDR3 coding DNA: TGTGCCAGCTCACCACCCCGACAGGGTATGGGGAACACTGAAGCTTTCTTT. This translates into CASSPPRQGMGNTEAFF. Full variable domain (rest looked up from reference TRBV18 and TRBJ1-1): NAGVMQNPRHLVRRRGQEARLRCSPMKGHSHVYWYRQLPEEGLKFMVYLQKENIIDESGMPKERFSAEFPKEGPSILRIQQVVRGDSAAYFCASSPPRQGMGNTEAFFGQGTRLTVV.

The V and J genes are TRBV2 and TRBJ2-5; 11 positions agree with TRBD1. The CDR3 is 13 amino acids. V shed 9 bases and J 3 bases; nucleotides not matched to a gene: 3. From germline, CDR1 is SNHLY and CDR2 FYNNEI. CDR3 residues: CARLGQGEETQYF. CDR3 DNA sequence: TGTGCCAGACTGGGACAGGGGGAAGAGACCCAGTACTTC.

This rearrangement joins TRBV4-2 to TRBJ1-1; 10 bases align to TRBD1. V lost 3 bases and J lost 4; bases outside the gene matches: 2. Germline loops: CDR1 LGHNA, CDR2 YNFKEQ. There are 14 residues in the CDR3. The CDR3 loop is CASSQGQGTTEAFF. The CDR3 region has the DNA TGTGCCAGCAGCCAGGGACAGGGGACCACTGAAGCTTTCTTT.

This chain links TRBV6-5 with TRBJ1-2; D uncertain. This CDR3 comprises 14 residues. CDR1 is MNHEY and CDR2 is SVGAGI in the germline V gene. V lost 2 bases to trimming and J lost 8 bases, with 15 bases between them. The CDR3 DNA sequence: TGTGCCAGCAGTTACCTAGGCCATCCGGAAGGCTACACCTTC. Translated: CASSYLGHPEGYTF.

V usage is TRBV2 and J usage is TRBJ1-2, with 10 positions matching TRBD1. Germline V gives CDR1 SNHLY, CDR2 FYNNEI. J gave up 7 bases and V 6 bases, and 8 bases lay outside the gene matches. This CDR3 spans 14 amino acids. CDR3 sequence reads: CASRPTTGGAGYTF. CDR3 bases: TGTGCCAGCAGACCGACGACAGGGGGCGCTGGCTACACCTTC.